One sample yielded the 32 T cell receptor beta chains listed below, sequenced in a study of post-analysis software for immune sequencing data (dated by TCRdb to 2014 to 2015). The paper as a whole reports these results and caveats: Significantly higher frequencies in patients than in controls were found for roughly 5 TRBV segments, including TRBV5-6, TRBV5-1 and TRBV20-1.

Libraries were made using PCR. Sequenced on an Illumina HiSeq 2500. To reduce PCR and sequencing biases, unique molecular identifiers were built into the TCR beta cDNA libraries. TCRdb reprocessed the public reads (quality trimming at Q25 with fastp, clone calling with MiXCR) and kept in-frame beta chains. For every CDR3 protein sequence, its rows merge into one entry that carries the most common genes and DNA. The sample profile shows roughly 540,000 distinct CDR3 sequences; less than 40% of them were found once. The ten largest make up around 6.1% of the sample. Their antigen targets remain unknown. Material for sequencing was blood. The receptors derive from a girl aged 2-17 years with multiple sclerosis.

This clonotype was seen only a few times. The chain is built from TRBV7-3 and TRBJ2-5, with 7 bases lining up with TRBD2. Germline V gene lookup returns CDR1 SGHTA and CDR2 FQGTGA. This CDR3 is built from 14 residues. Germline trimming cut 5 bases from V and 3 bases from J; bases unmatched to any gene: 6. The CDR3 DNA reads TGTGCCAGCAGCCCGGGACTACAAAAAGAGACCCAGTACTTC. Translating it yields CASSPGLQKETQYF. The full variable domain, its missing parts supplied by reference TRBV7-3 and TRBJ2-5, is GAGVSQTPSNKVTEKGKYVELRCDPISGHTALYWYRQSLGQGPEFLIYFQGTGAADDSGLPNDRFFAVRPEGSVSTLKIQRTERGDSAVYLCASSPGLQKETQYFGPGTRLLVL.

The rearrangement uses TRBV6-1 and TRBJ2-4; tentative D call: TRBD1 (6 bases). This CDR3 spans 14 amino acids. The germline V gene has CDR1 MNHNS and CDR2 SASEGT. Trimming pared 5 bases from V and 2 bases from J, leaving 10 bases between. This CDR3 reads CASSRQVTKNIQYF. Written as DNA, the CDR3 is TGTGCCAGCAGTAGACAGGTTACCAAAAACATTCAGTACTTC.

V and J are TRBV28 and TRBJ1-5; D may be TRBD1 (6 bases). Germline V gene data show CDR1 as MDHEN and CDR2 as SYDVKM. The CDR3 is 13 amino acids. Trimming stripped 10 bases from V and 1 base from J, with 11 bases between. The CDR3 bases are TGTGCCACCGGAGGGGGAAGCAATCAGCCCCAGCATTTT. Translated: CATGGGSNQPQHF.

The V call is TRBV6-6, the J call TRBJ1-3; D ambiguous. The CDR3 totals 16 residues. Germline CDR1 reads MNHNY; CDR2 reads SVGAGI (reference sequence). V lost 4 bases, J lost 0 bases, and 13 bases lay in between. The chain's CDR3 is CASSSRLGSSGNTIYF. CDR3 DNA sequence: TGTGCCAGCAGTTCTCGTCTTGGGAGCTCTGGAAACACCATATATTTT.

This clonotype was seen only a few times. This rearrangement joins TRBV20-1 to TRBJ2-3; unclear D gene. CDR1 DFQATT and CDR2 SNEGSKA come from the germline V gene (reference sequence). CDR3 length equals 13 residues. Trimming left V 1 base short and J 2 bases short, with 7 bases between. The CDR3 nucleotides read TGCAGTGCTAGAGGAGCCCTCACAGATACGCAGTATTTT. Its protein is CSARGALTDTQYF.

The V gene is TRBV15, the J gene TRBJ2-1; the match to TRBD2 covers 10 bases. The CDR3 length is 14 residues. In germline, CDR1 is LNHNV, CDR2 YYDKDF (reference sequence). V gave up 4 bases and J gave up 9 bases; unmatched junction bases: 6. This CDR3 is CATSTSGGDVEQFF. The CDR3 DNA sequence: TGTGCCACCAGCACCAGCGGGGGGGATGTTGAGCAGTTCTTC.

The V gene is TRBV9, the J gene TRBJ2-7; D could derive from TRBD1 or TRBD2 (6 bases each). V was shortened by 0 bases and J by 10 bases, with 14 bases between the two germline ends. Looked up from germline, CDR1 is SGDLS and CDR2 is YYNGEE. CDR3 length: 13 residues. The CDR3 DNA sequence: TGTGCCAGCAGCGTAGGGGGGGCTCAAGTTCAGTACTTC. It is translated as CASSVGGAQVQYF. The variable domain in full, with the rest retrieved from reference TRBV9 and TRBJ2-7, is DSGVTQTPKHLITATGQRVTLRCSPRSGDLSVYWYQQSLDQGLQFLIQYYNGEERAKGNILERFSAQQFPDLHSELNLSSLELGDSALYFCASSVGGAQVQYFGPGTRLTVT.

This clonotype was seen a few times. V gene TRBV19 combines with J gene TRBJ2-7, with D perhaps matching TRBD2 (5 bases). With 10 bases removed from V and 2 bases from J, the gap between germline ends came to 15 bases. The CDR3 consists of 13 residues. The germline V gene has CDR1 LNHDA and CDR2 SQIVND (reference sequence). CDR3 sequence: CATSSGNTYEQYF. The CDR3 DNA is TGTGCCACCTCCAGCGGCAATACCTACGAGCAGTACTTC.

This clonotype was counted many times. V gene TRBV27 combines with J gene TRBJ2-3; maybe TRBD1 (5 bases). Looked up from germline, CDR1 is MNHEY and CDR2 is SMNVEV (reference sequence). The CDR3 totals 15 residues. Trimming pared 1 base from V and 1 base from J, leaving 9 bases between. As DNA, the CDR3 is TGTGCCAGCAGTTTATTAGGGGCAGGCACAGATACGCAGTATTTT. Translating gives CASSLLGAGTDTQYF.

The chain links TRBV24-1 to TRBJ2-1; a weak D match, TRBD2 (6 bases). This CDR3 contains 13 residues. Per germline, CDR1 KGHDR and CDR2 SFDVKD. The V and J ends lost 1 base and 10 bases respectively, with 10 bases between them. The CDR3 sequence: CATSDFGGWEQFF. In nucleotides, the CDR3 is TGTGCCACCAGTGATTTCGGGGGTTGGGAGCAGTTCTTC.

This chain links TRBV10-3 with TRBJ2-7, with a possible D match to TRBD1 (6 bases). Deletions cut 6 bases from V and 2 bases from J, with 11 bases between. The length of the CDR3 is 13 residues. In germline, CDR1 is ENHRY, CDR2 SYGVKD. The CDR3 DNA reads TGTGCCATCAGACAGGACAGAACCTACGAGCAGTACTTC. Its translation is CAIRQDRTYEQYF.

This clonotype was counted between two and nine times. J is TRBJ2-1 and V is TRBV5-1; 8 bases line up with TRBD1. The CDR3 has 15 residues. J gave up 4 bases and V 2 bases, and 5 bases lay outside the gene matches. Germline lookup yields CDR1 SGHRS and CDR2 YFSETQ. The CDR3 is CASSFRTGTYNEQFF. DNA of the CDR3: TGCGCCAGCAGCTTTAGGACAGGGACGTACAATGAGCAGTTCTTC.

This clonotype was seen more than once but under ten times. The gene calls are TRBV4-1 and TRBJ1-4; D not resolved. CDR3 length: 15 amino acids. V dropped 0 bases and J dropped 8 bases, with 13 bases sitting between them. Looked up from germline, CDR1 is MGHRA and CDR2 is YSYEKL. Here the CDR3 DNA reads TGCGCCAGCAGCCAAGATGGAATAAGCCGGGAAAAACTGTTTTTT. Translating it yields CASSQDGISREKLFF.

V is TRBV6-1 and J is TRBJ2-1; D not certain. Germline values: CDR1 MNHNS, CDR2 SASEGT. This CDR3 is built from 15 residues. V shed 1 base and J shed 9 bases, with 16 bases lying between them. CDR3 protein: CASSEEWWKESEQFF. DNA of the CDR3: TGTGCCAGCAGTGAAGAGTGGTGGAAGGAGAGTGAGCAGTTCTTC.

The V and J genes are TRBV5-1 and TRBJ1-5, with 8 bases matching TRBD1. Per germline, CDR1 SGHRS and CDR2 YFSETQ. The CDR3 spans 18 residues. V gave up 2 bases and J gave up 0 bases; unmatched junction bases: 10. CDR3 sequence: CASSLTGGAPISNQPQHF. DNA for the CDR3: TGCGCCAGCAGCTTAACAGGGGGAGCCCCCATTAGCAATCAGCCCCAGCATTTT.

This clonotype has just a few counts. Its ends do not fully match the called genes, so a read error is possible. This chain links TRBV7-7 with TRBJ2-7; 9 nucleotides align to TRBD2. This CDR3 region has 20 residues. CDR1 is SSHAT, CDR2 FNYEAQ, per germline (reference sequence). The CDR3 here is CASSPGPRVLAGQSSYEQYF. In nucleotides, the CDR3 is TGTGCTAGCAGCCCGGGTCCCCGAGTACTAGCGGGTCAAAGCTCCTACGAGCAGTACTTC.

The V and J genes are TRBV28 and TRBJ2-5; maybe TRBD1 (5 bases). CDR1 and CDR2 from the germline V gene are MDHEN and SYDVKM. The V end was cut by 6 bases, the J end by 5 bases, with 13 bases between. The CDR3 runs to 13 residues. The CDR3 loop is CASSSDIRETQYF. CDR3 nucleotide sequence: TGTGCCAGCAGCTCGGACATCAGGGAGACCCAGTACTTC.

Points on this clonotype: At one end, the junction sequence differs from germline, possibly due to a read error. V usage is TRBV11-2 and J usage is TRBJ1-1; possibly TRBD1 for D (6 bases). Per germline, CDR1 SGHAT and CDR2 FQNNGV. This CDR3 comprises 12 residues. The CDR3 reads CASGLYRVQAFF. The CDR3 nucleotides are TGTGCCAGCGGCTTATACAGGGTTCAAGCTTTCTTT.

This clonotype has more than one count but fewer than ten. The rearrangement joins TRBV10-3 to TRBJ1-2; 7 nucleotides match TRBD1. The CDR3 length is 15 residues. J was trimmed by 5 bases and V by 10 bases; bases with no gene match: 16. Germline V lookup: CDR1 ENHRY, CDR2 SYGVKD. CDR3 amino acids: CATRQGLEESYGYTF. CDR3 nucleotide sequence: TGTGCCACCCGACAGGGCTTGGAGGAGAGTTATGGCTACACCTTC.

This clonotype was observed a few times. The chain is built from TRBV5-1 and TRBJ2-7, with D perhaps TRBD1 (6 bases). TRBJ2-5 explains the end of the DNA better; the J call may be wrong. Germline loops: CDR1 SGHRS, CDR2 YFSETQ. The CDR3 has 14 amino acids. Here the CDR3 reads CASSSSAQGETQYF. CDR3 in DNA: TGCGCCAGCAGCTCGTCGGCTCAGGGGGAGACCCAGTACTTC.

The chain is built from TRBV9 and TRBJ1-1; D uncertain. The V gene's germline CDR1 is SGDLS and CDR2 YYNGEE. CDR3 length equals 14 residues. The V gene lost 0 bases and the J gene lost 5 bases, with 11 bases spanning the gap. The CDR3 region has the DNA TGTGCCAGCAGCGTAGAACCGGAAAGGACTGAAGCTTTCTTT. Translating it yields CASSVEPERTEAFF.

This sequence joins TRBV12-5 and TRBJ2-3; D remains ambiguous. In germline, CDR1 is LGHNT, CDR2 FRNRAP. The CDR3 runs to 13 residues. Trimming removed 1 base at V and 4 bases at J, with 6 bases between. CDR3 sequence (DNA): TGTGCTAGTGGTTTGGATGGGTCAGATACGCAGTATTTT. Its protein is CASGLDGSDTQYF.

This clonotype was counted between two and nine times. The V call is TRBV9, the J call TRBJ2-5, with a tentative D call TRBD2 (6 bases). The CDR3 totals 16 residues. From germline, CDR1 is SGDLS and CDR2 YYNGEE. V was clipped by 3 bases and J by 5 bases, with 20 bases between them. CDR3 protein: CASSEHRTTNLETQYF. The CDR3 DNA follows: TGTGCCAGCAGCGAGCATAGGACTACGAATTTGGAGACCCAGTACTTC.

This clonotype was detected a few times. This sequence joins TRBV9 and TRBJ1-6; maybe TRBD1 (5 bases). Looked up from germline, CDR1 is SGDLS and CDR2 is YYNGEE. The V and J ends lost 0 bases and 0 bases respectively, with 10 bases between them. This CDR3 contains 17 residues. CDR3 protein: CASSVEADSSYNSPLHF. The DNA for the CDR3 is TGTGCCAGCAGCGTAGAGGCCGACAGCTCCTATAATTCACCCCTCCACTTT.

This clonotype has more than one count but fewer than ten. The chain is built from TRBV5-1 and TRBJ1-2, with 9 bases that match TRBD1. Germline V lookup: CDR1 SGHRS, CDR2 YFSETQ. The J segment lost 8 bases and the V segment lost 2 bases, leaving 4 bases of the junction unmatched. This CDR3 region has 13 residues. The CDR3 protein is CASSFGDREGYTF. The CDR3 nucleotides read TGCGCCAGCAGCTTTGGGGACAGGGAAGGCTACACCTTC.

The CDR3 DNA is TGTGCCACCAGCATATACCCCCGGGTAGCGCCCTACAATGAGCAGTTCTTC. This sequence encodes CATSIYPRVAPYNEQFF. This chain connects TRBV15 to TRBJ2-1; tentatively, D is TRBD2 (5 bases). The ends were cut back, 4 bases at V and 2 bases at J, with 18 bases in the middle. The CDR3 covers 17 residues. Germline V gives CDR1 LNHNV, CDR2 YYDKDF (reference sequence).

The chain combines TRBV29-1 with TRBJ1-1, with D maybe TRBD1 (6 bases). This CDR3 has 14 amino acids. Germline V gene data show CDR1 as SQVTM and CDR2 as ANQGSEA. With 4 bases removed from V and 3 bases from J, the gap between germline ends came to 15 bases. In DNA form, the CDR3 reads TGCAGCGTTGCGCCCACAGGGTCGGACACTGAAGCTTTCTTT. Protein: CSVAPTGSDTEAFF.

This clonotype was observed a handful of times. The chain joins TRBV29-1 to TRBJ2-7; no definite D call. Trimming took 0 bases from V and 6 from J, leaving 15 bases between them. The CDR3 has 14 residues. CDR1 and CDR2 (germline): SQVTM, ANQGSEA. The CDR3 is CSVEDLGVSREQYF. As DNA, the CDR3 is TGCAGCGTTGAAGATCTCGGAGTATCCCGCGAGCAGTACTTC.

The CDR3 DNA sequence: TGTGCCAGCAGCCCCAGAGGGACTCGTTCCTACGAGCAGTACTTC. Protein: CASSPRGTRSYEQYF. This chain uses TRBV7-2 with TRBJ2-7; D is possibly TRBD2 (6 bases). The V gene's germline CDR1 is SGHTA and CDR2 FQGNSA. V lost 5 bases, J lost 1 base, and 15 bases lay in between. This CDR3 comprises 15 residues.

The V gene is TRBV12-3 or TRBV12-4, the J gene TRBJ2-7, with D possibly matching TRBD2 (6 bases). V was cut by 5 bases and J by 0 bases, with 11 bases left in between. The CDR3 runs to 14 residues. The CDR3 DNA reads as TGTGCCAGCAGTAACCGGGACTCCTCCTACGAGCAGTACTTC. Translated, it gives CASSNRDSSYEQYF.

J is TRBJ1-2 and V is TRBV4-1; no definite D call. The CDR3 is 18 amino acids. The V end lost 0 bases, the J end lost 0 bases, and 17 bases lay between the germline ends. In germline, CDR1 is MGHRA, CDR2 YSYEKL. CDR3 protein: CASSQDLGVFRANYGYTF. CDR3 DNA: TGCGCCAGCAGCCAAGATCTTGGGGTTTTTCGGGCTAACTATGGCTACACCTTC.

The CDR3 DNA follows: TGCGCCAGCAGCCCACCTACTCAAACTACCGGGGAGCTGTTTTTT. It specifies CASSPPTQTTGELFF. This rearrangement joins TRBV5-1 to TRBJ2-2; D not resolved. The CDR3 loop spans 15 amino acids. The V gene's germline CDR1 is SGHRS and CDR2 YFSETQ. V lost 4 bases and J lost 5, with 15 bases in between.